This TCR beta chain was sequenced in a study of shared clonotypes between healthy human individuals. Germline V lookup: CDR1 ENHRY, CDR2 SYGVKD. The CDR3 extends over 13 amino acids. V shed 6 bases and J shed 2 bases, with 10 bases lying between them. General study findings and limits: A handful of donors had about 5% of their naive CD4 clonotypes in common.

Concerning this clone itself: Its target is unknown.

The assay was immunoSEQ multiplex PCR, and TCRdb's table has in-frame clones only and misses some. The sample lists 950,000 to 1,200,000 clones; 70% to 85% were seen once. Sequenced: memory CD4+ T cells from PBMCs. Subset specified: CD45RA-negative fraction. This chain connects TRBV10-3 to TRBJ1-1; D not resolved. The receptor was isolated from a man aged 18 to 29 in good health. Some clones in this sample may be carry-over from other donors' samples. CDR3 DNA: TGTGCCATCAGATCCGGGATCAACACTGAAGCTTTCTTT. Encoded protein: CAIRSGINTEAFF.